Listed here is a single T cell receptor (beta chain). Its antigen is not identified. The source of the sample is a study of cytomegalovirus exposure and HLA in healthy donors. 13 Jbeta primers and 60 Vbeta primers were used for the PCR. Some clones are missing from TCRdb's copy, which holds only in-frame ones; the method was immunoSEQ multiplex PCR. The sample has fewer than 130,000 clones, approximately 84% seen once. Study-level results: Earlier analysis found most TCR beta V segments productive about 87% or about 30% of the time.

Trimming took 3 bases from V and 4 from J, leaving 10 bases between them. This CDR3 is 13 amino acids long. The V gene's germline CDR1 is SGHRS and CDR2 YFSETQ. The rearrangement links TRBV5-1 to TRBJ2-5; D perhaps matches TRBD2 (6 bases). The sequenced material came from PBMCs. The TCR originated in a middle-aged man in good health and CMV-seronegative. This chain's CDR3 is CASSYGSVETQYF. In DNA form, the CDR3 reads TGCGCCAGCAGCTACGGGAGTGTAGAGACCCAGTACTTC.